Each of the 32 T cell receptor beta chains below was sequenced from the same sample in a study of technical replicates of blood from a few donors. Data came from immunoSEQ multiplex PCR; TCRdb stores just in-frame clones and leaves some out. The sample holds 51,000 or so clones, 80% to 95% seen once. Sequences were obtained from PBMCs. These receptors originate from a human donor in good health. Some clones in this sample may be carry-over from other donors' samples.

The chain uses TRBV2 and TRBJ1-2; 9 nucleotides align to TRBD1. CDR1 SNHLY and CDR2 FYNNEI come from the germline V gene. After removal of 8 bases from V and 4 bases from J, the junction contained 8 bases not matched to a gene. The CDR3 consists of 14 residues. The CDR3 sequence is CASRRQGVAYGYTF. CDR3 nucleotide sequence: TGTGCCAGCCGCCGACAGGGGGTCGCCTATGGCTACACCTTC.

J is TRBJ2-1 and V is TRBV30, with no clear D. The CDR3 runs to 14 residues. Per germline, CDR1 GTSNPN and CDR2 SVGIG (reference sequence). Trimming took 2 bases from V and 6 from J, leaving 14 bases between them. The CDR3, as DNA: TGTGCCTGGAGTCGGAGTAGGATCGGCAATGAGCAGTTCTTC. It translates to CAWSRSRIGNEQFF. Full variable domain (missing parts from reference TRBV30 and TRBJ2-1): SQTIHQWPATLVQPVGSPLSLECTVEGTSNPNLYWYRQAAGRGLQLLFYSVGIGQISSEVPQNLSASRPQDRQFILSSKKLLLSDSGFYLCAWSRSRIGNEQFFGPGTRLTVL.

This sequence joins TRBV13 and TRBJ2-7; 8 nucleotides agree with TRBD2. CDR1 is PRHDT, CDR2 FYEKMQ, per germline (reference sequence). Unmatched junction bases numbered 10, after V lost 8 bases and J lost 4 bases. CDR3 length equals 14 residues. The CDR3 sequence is CASGPGGRYYEQYF. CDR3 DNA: TGTGCCAGCGGTCCGGGCGGGAGGTATTACGAGCAGTACTTC. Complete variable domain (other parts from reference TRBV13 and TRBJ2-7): AAGVIQSPRHLIKEKRETATLKCYPIPRHDTVYWYQQGPGQDPQFLISFYEKMQSDKGSIPDRFSAQQFSDYHSELNMSSLELGDSALYFCASGPGGRYYEQYFGPGTRLTVT.

CDR3 in DNA: TGTGCCAGTAGTTCCGGGACTAACTACAATGAGCAGTTCTTC. It specifies CASSSGTNYNEQFF. V usage is TRBV19 and J usage is TRBJ2-1, with 7 bases fitting TRBD2. The trim removed 5 bases at V and 3 bases at J, leaving 4 bases unmatched. The CDR3 loop spans 14 amino acids. The germline V gene encodes CDR1 LNHDA and CDR2 SQIVND (reference sequence).

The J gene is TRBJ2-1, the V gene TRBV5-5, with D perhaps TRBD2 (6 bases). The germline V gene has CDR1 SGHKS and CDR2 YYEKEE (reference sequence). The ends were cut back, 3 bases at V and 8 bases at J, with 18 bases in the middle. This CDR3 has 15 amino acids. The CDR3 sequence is CASSSWGGAIDEQFF. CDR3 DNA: TGTGCCAGCAGCTCTTGGGGCGGGGCTATAGATGAGCAGTTCTTC.

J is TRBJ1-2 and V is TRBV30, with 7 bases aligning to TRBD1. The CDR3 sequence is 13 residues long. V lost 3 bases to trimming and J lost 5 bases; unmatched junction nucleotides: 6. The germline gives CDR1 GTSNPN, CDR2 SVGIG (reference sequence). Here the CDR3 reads CAWSEGTAYGYTF. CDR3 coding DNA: TGTGCCTGGAGCGAGGGGACAGCTTATGGCTACACCTTC.

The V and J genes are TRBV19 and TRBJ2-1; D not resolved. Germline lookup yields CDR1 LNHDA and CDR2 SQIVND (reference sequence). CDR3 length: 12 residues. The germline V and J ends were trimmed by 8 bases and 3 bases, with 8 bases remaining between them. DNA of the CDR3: TGTGCCAGTGGGCCAGGCTACAATGAGCAGTTCTTC. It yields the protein CASGPGYNEQFF.

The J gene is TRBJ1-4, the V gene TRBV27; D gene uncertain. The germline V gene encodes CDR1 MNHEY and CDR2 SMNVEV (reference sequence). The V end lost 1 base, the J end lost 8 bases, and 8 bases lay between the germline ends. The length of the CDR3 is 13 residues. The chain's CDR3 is CASSLWPGEKLFF. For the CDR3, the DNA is TGTGCCAGCAGTTTATGGCCAGGCGAAAAACTGTTTTTT.

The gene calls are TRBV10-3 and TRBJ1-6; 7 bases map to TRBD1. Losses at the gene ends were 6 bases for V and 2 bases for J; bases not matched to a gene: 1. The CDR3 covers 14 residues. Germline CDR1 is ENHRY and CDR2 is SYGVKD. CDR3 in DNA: TGTGCCATCAGGGGGACAGCCTATAATTCACCCCTCCACTTT. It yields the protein CAIRGTAYNSPLHF.

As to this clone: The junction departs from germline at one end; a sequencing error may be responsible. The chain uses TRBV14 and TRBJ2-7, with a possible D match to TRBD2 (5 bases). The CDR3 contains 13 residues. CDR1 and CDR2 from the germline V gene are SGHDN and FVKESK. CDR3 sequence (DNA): TGTGCCAGCAGCCAAGATCTCGGGCGGGTCGCGAACTTC. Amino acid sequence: CASSQDLGRVANF.

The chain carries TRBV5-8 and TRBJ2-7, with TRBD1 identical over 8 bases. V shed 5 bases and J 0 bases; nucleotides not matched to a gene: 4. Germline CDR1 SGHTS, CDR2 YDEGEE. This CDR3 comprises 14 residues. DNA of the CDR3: TGTGCCAGCAGACCCGGGACAGGCTCCTACGAGCAGTACTTC. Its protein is CASRPGTGSYEQYF.

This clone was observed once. This chain's CDR3 is CASSSRTSGNNEQFF. CDR3 sequence (DNA): TGTGCCAGCAGCTCCCGGACTAGCGGCAACAATGAGCAGTTCTTC. The gene calls are TRBV11-3 and TRBJ2-1; 10 nucleotides line up with TRBD2. Germline V gene sequence: CDR1 SGHNT, CDR2 YENEEA. V trimming: 4 bases; J trimming: 5 bases; junction bases outside the gene matches: 5. The CDR3 totals 15 residues.

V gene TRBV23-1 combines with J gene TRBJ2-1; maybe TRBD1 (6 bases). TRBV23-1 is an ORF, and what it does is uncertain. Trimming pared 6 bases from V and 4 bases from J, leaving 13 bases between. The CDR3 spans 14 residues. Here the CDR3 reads CASRQGQDYNEQFF. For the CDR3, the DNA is TGCGCCAGCAGACAGGGTCAAGATTACAATGAGCAGTTCTTC.

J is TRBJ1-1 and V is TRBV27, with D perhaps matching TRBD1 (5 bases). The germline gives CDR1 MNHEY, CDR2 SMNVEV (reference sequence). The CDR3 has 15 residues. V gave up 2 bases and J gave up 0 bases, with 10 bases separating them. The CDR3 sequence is CASSLGGVMNTEAFF. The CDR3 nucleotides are TGTGCCAGCAGTTTAGGGGGGGTGATGAACACTGAAGCTTTCTTT.

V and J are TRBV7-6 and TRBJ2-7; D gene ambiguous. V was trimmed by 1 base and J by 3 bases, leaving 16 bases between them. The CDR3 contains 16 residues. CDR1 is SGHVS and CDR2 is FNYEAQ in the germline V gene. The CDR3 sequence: CASSLGPGPRYYEQYF. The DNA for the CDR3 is TGTGCCAGCAGCTTAGGGCCTGGCCCCCGTTACTACGAGCAGTACTTC.

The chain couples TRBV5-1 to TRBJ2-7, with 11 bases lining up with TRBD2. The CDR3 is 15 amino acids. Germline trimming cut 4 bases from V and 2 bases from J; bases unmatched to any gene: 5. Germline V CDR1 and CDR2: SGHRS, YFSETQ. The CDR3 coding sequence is TGCGCCAGCAGCCCCGGGACTAGCGGACCCTACGAGCAGTACTTC. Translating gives CASSPGTSGPYEQYF.

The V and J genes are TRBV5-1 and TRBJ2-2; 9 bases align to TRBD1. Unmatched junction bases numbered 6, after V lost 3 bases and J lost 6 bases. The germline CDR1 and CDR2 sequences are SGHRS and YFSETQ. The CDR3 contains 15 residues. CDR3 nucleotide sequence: TGCGCCAGCAGCTCGGGGGACAGGGCGTCCGGGGAGCTGTTTTTT. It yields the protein CASSSGDRASGELFF. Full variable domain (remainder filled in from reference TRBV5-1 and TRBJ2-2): KAGVTQTPRYLIKTRGQQVTLSCSPISGHRSVSWYQQTPGQGLQFLFEYFSETQRNKGNFPGRFSGRQFSNSRSEMNVSTLELGDSALYLCASSSGDRASGELFFGEGSRLTVL.

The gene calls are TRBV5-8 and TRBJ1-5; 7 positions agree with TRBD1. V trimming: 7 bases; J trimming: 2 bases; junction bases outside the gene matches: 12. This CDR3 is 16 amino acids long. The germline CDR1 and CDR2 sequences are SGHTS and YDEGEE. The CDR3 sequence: CASVQGVSHGNQPQHF. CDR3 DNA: TGTGCCAGCGTCCAGGGGGTATCTCATGGCAATCAGCCCCAGCATTTT.

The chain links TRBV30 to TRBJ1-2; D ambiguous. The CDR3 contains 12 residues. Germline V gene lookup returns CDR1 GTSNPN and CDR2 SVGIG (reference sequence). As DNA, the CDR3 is TGTGTTAGCTCGGGCGGGAACTATGGCTACACCTTC. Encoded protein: CVSSGGNYGYTF.

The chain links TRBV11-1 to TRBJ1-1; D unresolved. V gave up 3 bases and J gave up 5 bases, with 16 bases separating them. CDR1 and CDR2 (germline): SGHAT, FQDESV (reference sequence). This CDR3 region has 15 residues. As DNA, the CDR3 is TGTGCCAGCAGCTTGGGAGGAAGTCGGGGAACTGAAGCTTTCTTT. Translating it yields CASSLGGSRGTEAFF.

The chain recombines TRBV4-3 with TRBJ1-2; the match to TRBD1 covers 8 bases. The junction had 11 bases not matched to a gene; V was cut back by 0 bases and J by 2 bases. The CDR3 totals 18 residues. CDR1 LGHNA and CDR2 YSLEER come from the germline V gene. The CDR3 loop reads CASSQDNRPRGLNYGYTF. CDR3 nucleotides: TGCGCCAGCAGCCAAGATAATCGGCCCAGGGGGCTAAACTATGGCTACACCTTC.

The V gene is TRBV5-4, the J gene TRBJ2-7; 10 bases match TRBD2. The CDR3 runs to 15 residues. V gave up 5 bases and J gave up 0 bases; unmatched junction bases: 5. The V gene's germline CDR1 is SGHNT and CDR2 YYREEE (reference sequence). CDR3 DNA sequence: TGTGCCAGCAGGGGCGGGACTAGCGACTCCTACGAGCAGTACTTC. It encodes CASRGGTSDSYEQYF.

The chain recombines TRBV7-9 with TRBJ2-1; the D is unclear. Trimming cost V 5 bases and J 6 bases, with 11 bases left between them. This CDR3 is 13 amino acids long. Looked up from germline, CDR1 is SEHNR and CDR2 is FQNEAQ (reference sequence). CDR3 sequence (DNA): TGTGCCAGCAGCCCTCTCCTTGTCAATGAGCAGTTCTTC. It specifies CASSPLLVNEQFF. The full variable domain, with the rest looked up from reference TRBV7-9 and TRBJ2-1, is DTGVSQNPRHKITKRGQNVTFRCDPISEHNRLYWYRQTLGQGPEFLTYFQNEAQLEKSRLLSDRFSAERPKGSFSTLEIQRTEQGDSAMYLCASSPLLVNEQFFGPGTRLTVL.

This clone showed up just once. The CDR3 region is CASSGRAYGYTF. CDR3 coding DNA: TGTGCCAGTAGTGGCAGGGCGTATGGCTACACCTTC. The gene calls are TRBV19 and TRBJ1-2, with a weak D call TRBD1 (5 bases). V lost 5 bases and J 5 bases, leaving 9 bases between the germline ends. CDR1 is LNHDA and CDR2 is SQIVND in the germline V gene (reference sequence). The CDR3 is made up of 12 amino acids.

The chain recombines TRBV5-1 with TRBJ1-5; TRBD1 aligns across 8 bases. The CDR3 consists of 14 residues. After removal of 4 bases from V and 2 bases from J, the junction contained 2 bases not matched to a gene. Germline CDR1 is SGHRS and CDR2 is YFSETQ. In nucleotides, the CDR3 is TGCGCCAGCAGCCTACAGGGGGGCAATCAGCCCCAGCATTTT. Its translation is CASSLQGGNQPQHF.

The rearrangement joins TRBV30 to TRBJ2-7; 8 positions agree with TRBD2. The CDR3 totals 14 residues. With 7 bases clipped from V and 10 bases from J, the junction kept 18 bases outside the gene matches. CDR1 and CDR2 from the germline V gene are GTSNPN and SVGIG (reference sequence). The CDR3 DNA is TGTGCCTTGTCCGGAGAGCGGGGGACCCTCGGCCAGTACTTC. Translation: CALSGERGTLGQYF.

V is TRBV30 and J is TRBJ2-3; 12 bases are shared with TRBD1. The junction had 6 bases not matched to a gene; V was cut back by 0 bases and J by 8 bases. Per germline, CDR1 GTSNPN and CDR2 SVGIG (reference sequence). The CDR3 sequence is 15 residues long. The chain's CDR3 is CAWSVGDRGRATQYF. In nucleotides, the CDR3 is TGTGCCTGGAGTGTTGGGGACAGGGGGCGGGCTACGCAGTATTTT.

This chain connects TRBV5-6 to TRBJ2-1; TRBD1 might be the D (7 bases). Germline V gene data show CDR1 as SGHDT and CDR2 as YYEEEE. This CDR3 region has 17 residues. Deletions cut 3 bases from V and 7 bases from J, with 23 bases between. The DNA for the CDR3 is TGTGCCAGCAGCTCCACGAAAAGAGGCAGGGGGGTAAATGAGCAGTTCTTC. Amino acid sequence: CASSSTKRGRGVNEQFF.

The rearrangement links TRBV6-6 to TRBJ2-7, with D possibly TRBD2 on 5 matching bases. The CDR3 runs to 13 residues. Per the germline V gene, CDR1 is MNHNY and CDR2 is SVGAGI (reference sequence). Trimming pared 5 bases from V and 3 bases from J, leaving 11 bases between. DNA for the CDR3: TGTGCCAGCAGTCGGGGAGAAGACTACGAGCAGTACTTC. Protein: CASSRGEDYEQYF.

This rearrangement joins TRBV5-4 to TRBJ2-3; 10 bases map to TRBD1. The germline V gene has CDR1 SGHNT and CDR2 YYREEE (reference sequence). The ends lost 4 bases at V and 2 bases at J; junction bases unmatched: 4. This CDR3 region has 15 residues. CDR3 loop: CASSRDRGNTDTQYF. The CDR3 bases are TGTGCCAGCAGCCGGGACAGGGGAAACACAGATACGCAGTATTTT. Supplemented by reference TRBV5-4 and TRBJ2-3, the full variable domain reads ETGVTQSPTHLIKTRGQQVTLRCSSQSGHNTVSWYQQALGQGPQFIFQYYREEENGRGNFPPRFSGLQFPNYSSELNVNALELDDSALYLCASSRDRGNTDTQYFGPGTRLTVL.

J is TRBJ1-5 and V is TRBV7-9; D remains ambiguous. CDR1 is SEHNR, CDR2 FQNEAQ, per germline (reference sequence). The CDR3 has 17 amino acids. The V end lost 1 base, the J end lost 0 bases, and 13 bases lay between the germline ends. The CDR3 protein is CASSLVAGMNSNQPQHF. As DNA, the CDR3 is TGTGCCAGCAGCTTAGTTGCGGGGATGAATAGCAATCAGCCCCAGCATTTT.

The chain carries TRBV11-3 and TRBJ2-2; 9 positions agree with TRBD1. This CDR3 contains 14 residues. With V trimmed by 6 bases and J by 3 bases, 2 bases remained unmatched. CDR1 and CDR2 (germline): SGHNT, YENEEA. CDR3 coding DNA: TGTGCCAGCAGGAGACAGGGGGACACCGGGGAGCTGTTTTTT. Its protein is CASRRQGDTGELFF.